Listed here are 8 T cell receptor beta chains from one sample, sequenced in a study of post-analysis software for immune sequencing data. Broader study findings: Five TRBV segments, TRBV5-6, TRBV5-1 and TRBV20-1 among them, were found more frequent in patients than controls.

No antigen has been identified for these receptors. The authors incorporated unique molecular identifiers into the TCR beta cDNA libraries. One entry per CDR3 protein, called by TCRdb with MiXCR from the PCR reads. The table lists around 250,000 distinct CDR3 sequences, roughly a third of them singletons. Sequenced material: blood. The receptors originated from a girl aged 5 to 17 with multiple sclerosis.

This clonotype showed up many times. The chain has TRBV2 and TRBJ2-3; 11 bases match TRBD1. Germline assignment: CDR1 SNHLY and CDR2 FYNNEI. Trimming at V came to 8 bases and at J to 3 bases, leaving 1 base not matched to a gene. The length of the CDR3 is 13 residues. CDR3 sequence reads: CASGQGATDTQYF. The CDR3 bases are TGTGCCAGCGGACAGGGGGCTACAGATACGCAGTATTTT.

In its sample, this clonotype was seen a few times. The chain is built from TRBV3-1 and TRBJ1-4; 8 positions agree with TRBD1. V lost 4 bases, J lost 5 bases, and 3 bases stayed unmatched. From germline, CDR1 is LGHDT and CDR2 YNNKEL (reference sequence). This CDR3 has 14 residues. CDR3 sequence (DNA): TGTGCCAGCAGCCGAGCAGGGGGCAATGAAAAACTGTTTTTT. It yields the protein CASSRAGGNEKLFF.

This chain connects TRBV6-6 to TRBJ1-6; no clear D gene. V lost 7 bases and J 7 bases, leaving 8 bases between the germline ends. The CDR3 loop spans 12 amino acids. CDR1 and CDR2 (germline): MNHNY, SVGAGI (reference sequence). The CDR3 reads CASTQANSPLHF. In nucleotides, the CDR3 is TGTGCCAGCACCCAAGCGAATTCACCCCTCCACTTT.

This clonotype was observed a handful of times. The chain carries TRBV7-9 and TRBJ2-1, with 13 nucleotides matching TRBD2. Judging by the DNA end, TRBJ2-7 fits better; the J call may be wrong. CDR1 is SEHNR, CDR2 FQNEAQ, per germline (reference sequence). The CDR3 loop spans 17 amino acids. The CDR3, as DNA: TGTGCCAGCAGCCGACGGACTAGCGGGAGCTCCTACAATGAGCAGTACTTC. It encodes CASSRRTSGSSYNEQYF.

This clonotype has just a few counts. The chain couples TRBV20-1 to TRBJ2-5; possibly TRBD1 or TRBD2 for D (6 bases each). CDR1 and CDR2 (germline): DFQATT, SNEGSKA (reference sequence). The CDR3 is made up of 12 amino acids. Trimming removed 3 bases at V and 3 bases at J, with 8 bases between. This CDR3 is CSARRGEETQYF. The CDR3 DNA reads TGCAGTGCTAGGAGGGGGGAAGAGACCCAGTACTTC.

On this clonotype: A single base separates this from a much larger clone, so it may be a read error. The chain recombines TRBV7-9 with TRBJ2-1, with 9 bases lining up with TRBD1. With the DNA end fitting TRBJ2-7 better, the J assignment may be wrong. The CDR3 is 16 amino acids. CDR1 and CDR2 from the germline V gene are SEHNR and FQNEAQ (reference sequence). The CDR3 region has the DNA TGTGCCAGCAGCACCTCGACGGGACAGGGATACAATGAGCAGTACTTC. It encodes CASSTSTGQGYNEQYF.

In this sample, this clonotype turned up a few times. Possible read error: a much larger clone is one base away. This chain uses TRBV20-1 with TRBJ2-1; 7 nucleotides align to TRBD1. There are 14 residues in the CDR3. In germline, CDR1 is DFQATT, CDR2 SNEGSKA (reference sequence). CDR3 amino acids: CGTRQGPIGNEQFF. DNA for the CDR3: TGCGGAACTCGACAGGGCCCCATCGGCAATGAGCAGTTCTTC.

In its sample, this clonotype was seen a few times. The chain uses TRBV5-1 and TRBJ1-5; tentative D call: TRBD1 (5 bases). CDR1 is SGHRS and CDR2 is YFSETQ in the germline V gene. The germline V and J ends were trimmed by 0 bases and 7 bases, with 14 bases remaining between them. This CDR3 has 15 residues. CDR3 amino acids: CASSLVVWGRQPQHF. The DNA of the CDR3 is TGCGCCAGCAGCTTGGTCGTCTGGGGGAGACAGCCCCAGCATTTT.